The sequence of this T cell receptor (beta chain) was determined in a study of human T cells and chemical hapten exposure listed by TCRdb under 2021. Broadly, across the study: For sensitization, 2% DPC in acetone was applied to a roughly 2 cm by roughly 2 cm area of upper inner arm skin. Throughout the study period of roughly 24 weeks, patients also received therapeutic DPC doses to the scalp every week. Patch testing was performed on the upper back with Finn chambers containing 0.01% DPC, and the patch tests were scored after 6 days according to International Contact Dermatitis Research Group standards. The patient cohort, mostly female, included alopecia areata with under or over 50% scalp involvement, alopecia totalis and alopecia universalis. The libraries were sequenced as a pool, and the TCR yield per sample differed mostly because of small variations in library volumes within the pool. This study followed changes in the peripheral blood TCR repertoire in vivo during primary and secondary sensitization of alopecia patients to the hapten diphenylcyclopropenone (DPC). Blood samples were taken from patients before sensitization (week 0) and then at 2, 6 and about 24 weeks after DPC sensitization. Under 30 alopecia patients gave blood for TCR sequencing at one to four time points (pre-sensitization, 2, 6 and 24 weeks).

Libraries were prepared through RACE. Sequencing used a NextSeq 500. During library preparation, unique molecular identifiers were attached to individual cDNA molecules so that TCRs could be counted in a quantitative, reproducible way. Both TCR alpha and TCR beta chains were sequenced from each blood RNA sample. Per the source publication's procedure: Samples had a median of approximately 93,000 TCRs, with a range from roughly 23,224 to 750,000. The Decombinator software suite was used to annotate the V, J and CDR3 of the TCR reads. For PS versus PT1 abundance plots, all samples were subsampled to the same number of TCRs (28,000). TCRs were defined as expanded if absent before sensitization and observed at least eight times at the 2-week time point. TCRdb reran the public reads through fastp at Q25 and MiXCR, keeping productive beta chains. When rows share a CDR3 protein, they turn into one entry using the most common DNA and genes. TCRdb's processing, not the authors', yielded these V and J calls. The sample data list 250,000 or so distinct CDR3 sequences, and roughly 8% of these were observed just once. 1.2% of the sample lies in the top ten.

The paper as a whole reports these results and caveats: A positive correlation was found between the number of PT1 expanded TCRs and patch test score, with significance reached at thresholds 8, 16 and 32 but not 4. Compared with pre-sensitization or healthy control sets, expanded TCRs formed significantly more large CDR3 similarity clusters, which is consistent with antigen-driven responses. Alopecia, a presumed autoimmune disease, was present in all patients, so the immune response of the patients might differ from that of healthy individuals. Repeated subsampling changed both the strength of the expansion versus patch-test correlation and the threshold at which that correlation became significant. DPC sensitization did not change how many TCRs were above 1 in 1000 frequency, and no evidence was found of alterations in global repertoire structure.

A few counts support this clonotype. It lacks a known antigen. Base quality data are lacking; no much larger clone is found one base away. This specimen's time point label, interpreted: pre-sensitization, week 0. The treatment or condition label here, explained by the study, means: therapeutic diphenylcyclopropenone sensitization with weekly scalp DPC. Blood at each patch-test visit was drawn before the patch test was applied. Patients were eligible if aged 18 to 70, diagnosed with alopecia and judged suitable for DPC therapy, and pregnant patients were excluded. Unfractionated whole blood was collected in Tempus Blood RNA tubes, and total RNA was extracted from that blood. This specimen consisted of whole blood, obtained in connection with sensitization to the hapten diphenylcyclopropenone (DPC). This TCR was recovered from a man between 18 and 29 years old with alopecia areata. Some clones in this sample may be carry-over from other donors' samples.

Read as DNA, the sequence is TGTGCCAGCAGTTACGAGCAGGGGAGATCCTACGAGCAGTACGTC. The encoded protein is CASSYEQGRSYEQYV. The rearranged segments are TRBV6-2 or TRBV6-3 and TRBJ2-7, with a tentative D gene TRBD1 over 6 matching bases. The germline V gene gives CDR1 as MNHEY and CDR2 as SVGEGT. V is shortened by 2 bases, J by 1 base, and the region joining them spans 12 bases. The CDR3 covers 15 residues, taking in both the cysteine and the valine. CDR3 DNA only is kept here, 45 bases in frame from base 1.